The 5 T cell receptor beta chains listed next were all sequenced from one sample in a study of blood T cells in healthy people across ages. A J-beta primer mix and a sample-barcoded 5' primer were used in a second PCR of about 7 to 12 cycles. TCRdb recomputed calls from the 5' RACE reads with MiXCR, one row per CDR3 protein. The sample has about 640,000 distinct CDR3 sequences; about 53% are singletons. Specimen: blood. Source of these receptors: a man aged 55 to 70 in good health.

This clonotype has more than one count but fewer than ten. V is TRBV20-1 and J is TRBJ1-2; D remains unclear. The V end was cut by 8 bases, the J end by 7 bases, with 14 bases between. The CDR3 is 11 residues long. CDR1 DFQATT and CDR2 SNEGSKA come from the germline V gene (reference sequence). CDR3 protein: CSIMGYGGYTF. The CDR3 bases are TGCAGTATCATGGGGTATGGTGGCTACACCTTC.

This rearrangement joins TRBV11-2 to TRBJ2-1, with TRBD1 identical over 8 bases. Germline V CDR1 and CDR2: SGHAT, FQNNGV. CDR3 length equals 15 residues. V lost 4 bases and J lost 4; bases outside the gene matches: 6. The chain's CDR3 is CASSSGDRQYNEQFF. In DNA form, the CDR3 reads TGTGCCAGCAGCTCTGGGGACAGGCAATACAATGAGCAGTTCTTC.

The chain is built from TRBV5-8 and TRBJ1-1, with D perhaps TRBD1 (6 bases). There are 14 residues in the CDR3. The germline CDR1 and CDR2 sequences are SGHTS and YDEGEE. Deletions cut 3 bases from V and 0 bases from J, with 9 bases between. In DNA, the CDR3 is TGTGCCAGCAGCTCAGGGGTCATGAACACTGAAGCTTTCTTT. Amino acids: CASSSGVMNTEAFF.

V is TRBV6-2 or TRBV6-3 and J is TRBJ2-7, with 8 bases lining up with TRBD2. Near its end, the DNA agrees better with TRBJ2-5, so the J call may be wrong. The V gene's germline CDR1 is MNHEY and CDR2 SVGEGT. The CDR3 has 15 amino acids. The CDR3 loop reads CASSSVAGLSGTQYF. The CDR3, as DNA: TGTGCCAGCAGTTCGGTAGCGGGGCTATCAGGGACCCAGTACTTC.

This chain uses TRBV20-1 with TRBJ2-4, with D tentatively TRBD1 (6 bases). This CDR3 spans 19 amino acids. CDR1 and CDR2 from the germline V gene are DFQATT and SNEGSKA (reference sequence). The ends were cut back, 3 bases at V and 0 bases at J, with 24 bases in the middle. The chain's CDR3 is CSARGHQIAQGLAKNIQYF. DNA for the CDR3: TGCAGTGCTAGGGGTCATCAAATCGCACAGGGTCTAGCCAAAAACATTCAGTACTTC.